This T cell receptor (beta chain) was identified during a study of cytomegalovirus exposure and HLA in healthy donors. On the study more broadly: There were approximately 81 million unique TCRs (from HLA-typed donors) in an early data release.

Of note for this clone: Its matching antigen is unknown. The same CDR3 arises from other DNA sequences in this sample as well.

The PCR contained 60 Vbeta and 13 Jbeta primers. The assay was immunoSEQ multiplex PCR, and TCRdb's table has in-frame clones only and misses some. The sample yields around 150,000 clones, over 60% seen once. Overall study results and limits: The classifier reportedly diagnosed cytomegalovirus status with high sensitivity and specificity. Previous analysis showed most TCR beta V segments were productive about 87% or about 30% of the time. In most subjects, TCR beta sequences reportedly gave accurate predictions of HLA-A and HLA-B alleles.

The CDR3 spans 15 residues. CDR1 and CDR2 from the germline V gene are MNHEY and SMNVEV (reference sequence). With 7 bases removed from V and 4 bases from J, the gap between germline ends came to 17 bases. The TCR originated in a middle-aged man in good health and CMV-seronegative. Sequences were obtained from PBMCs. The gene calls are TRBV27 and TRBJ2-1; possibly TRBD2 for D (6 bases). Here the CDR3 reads CASTQVGEEYNEQFF. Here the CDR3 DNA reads TGTGCCAGCACCCAGGTAGGGGAGGAGTACAATGAGCAGTTCTTC.